The present TCR beta chain was sequenced within a study of shared clonotypes between healthy human individuals. Study-wide findings and caveats: Specimens sampled were limited to blood, with tissue repertoires likely differing.

Selected positively for CCR7 and CD45RO-negative, naive CD8 cells excluded terminally differentiated effector memory CD45RA+ cells. CDR1 and CDR2 (germline): MGHRA, YSYEKL. Germline trimming cut 4 bases from V and 5 bases from J; bases unmatched to any gene: 7. The CDR3 runs to 15 residues. Genomic DNA of every subset was divided equally among multiple immunoSEQ plates. This table comes from immunoSEQ multiplex PCR, and its TCRdb copy is limited to in-frame clones, with some not included. Of roughly 2,000,000 clones listed, about 95% are singletons. Points on this clone: What it binds is not known.

The genes are TRBV4-1 and TRBJ2-2; 7 bases map to TRBD1. Sequenced sample: naive CD8+ T cells sorted from blood. The receptor was isolated from a man in his late teens or twenties in good health. The CDR3 reads CASSPGTAWTGELFF. The CDR3 nucleotides read TGCGCCAGCAGCCCAGGGACAGCGTGGACCGGGGAGCTGTTTTTT.